These 4 T cell receptor beta chains were sequenced from one sample in a study of blood T cell repertoires in COVID-19. Method: immunoSEQ multiplex PCR; TCRdb's copy keeps in-frame clones and lacks some. The repertoire holds around 400,000 clones, with 70% to 90% as singletons. The sequenced sample was peripheral blood. Receptor source: a middle-aged man with acute or convalescent COVID-19.

This chain connects TRBV6-5 to TRBJ2-2, with D perhaps TRBD1 (5 bases). This CDR3 has 15 amino acids. V shed 0 bases and J shed 6 bases, with 11 bases lying between them. CDR1 is MNHEY and CDR2 is SVGAGI in the germline V gene. The CDR3 coding sequence is TGTGCCAGCAGTTACTCTGGCCAGGGTTCCGGGGAGCTGTTTTTT. Protein product: CASSYSGQGSGELFF.

V and J are TRBV20-1 and TRBJ2-3; unclear D gene. The CDR3 covers 13 residues. Germline CDR1 DFQATT, CDR2 SNEGSKA (reference sequence). V was pared by 3 bases and J by 2 bases, with 9 bases between. CDR3 amino acids: CSASFPSTDTQYF. Here the CDR3 DNA reads TGCAGTGCTAGTTTCCCCTCCACAGATACGCAGTATTTT.

The CDR3 nucleotides read TGTGCCAGCAGTGGGACAGGGGGGCACACCATATATTTT. Encoded protein: CASSGTGGHTIYF. The chain combines TRBV27 with TRBJ1-3, with TRBD1 identical over 11 bases. The CDR3 covers 13 residues. V shed 5 bases and J 8 bases; nucleotides not matched to a gene: 2. Germline loops: CDR1 MNHEY, CDR2 SMNVEV (reference sequence).

This sequence joins TRBV7-3 and TRBJ2-1, with 8 bases identical to TRBD2. Per the germline V gene, CDR1 is SGHTA and CDR2 is FQGTGA. There are 15 residues in the CDR3. V was pared by 8 bases and J by 7 bases, with 13 bases of the junction left unmatched. The CDR3 DNA follows: TGTGCCAGCGGGGCCGCGGGGGGCCCTAGTAATGAGCAGTTCTTC. It yields the protein CASGAAGGPSNEQFF. The complete variable domain, with remaining parts taken from reference TRBV7-3 and TRBJ2-1, reads GAGVSQTPSNKVTEKGKYVELRCDPISGHTALYWYRQSLGQGPEFLIYFQGTGAADDSGLPNDRFFAVRPEGSVSTLKIQRTERGDSAVYLCASGAAGGPSNEQFFGPGTRLTVL.